The clone carrying this TCR beta chain was detected a few times. Its specificity is not known. Trimming took 3 bases from V and 5 from J, leaving 9 bases between them. Germline V lookup: CDR1 SGDLS, CDR2 YYNGEE. The CDR3 has 13 amino acids. This specimen comes from a study of cytomegalovirus exposure and HLA in healthy donors. General study findings and limits: Exclusion applied to some V segments, including TRBV6-2 and TRBV6-3, as they were indistinguishable. According to the study, some 160 TCR beta chains were cytomegalovirus-associated. The number of N-insertions in an Asian-associated ancestry cluster was reportedly below the 666-donor mean in a later analysis. Apart from CMV serostatus, no immune exposure information was available.

PCR amplification relied on 60 Vbeta primers (plus 13 Jbeta primers). Data came from immunoSEQ multiplex PCR; TCRdb stores just in-frame clones and leaves some out. The sample contains roughly 120,000 clones, around two thirds of which appear only once. The chain combines TRBV9 with TRBJ2-1; D may be TRBD1 (5 bases). Sequenced sample: PBMCs. This receptor was taken from a woman between 35 and 50 years old in good health and CMV-seropositive. CDR3 sequence: CASSAGRNNEQFF. Here the CDR3 DNA reads TGTGCCAGCAGCGCAGGGCGGAACAATGAGCAGTTCTTC.